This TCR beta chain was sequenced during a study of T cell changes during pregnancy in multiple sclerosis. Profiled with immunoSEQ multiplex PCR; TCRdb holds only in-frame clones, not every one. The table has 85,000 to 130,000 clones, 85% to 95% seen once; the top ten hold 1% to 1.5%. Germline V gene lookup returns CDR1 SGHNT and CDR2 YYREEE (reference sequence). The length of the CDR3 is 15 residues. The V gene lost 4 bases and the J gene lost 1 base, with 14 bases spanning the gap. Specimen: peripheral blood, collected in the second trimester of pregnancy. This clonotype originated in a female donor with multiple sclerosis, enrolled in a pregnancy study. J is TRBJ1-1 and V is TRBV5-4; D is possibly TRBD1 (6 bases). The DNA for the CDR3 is TGTGCCAGCAGCGCAACGGGACACCAGAACACTGAAGCTTTCTTT. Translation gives CASSATGHQNTEAFF.